Included here is one TCR beta chain sequence, with context. The V and J ends lost 5 bases and 4 bases, in that order; junction bases with no gene match: 9. CDR3 length: 16 amino acids. Germline CDR1 reads MDHEN; CDR2 reads SYDVKM. The sample originates from a study of T cell changes during pregnancy in multiple sclerosis. Sequencing used immunoSEQ multiplex PCR; TCRdb keeps in-frame clones, though not all of them. The repertoire holds approximately 50,000 clones, with 92% as singletons. The chain carries TRBV28 and TRBJ1-2; the match to TRBD1 covers 11 bases. The receptor was derived from a female donor with multiple sclerosis, enrolled in a pregnancy study. The sample here was CD4+ T cells from peripheral blood mononuclear cells, taken after pregnancy. The CDR3 protein is CASSGTGGRFGYGYTF. The CDR3 DNA is TGTGCCAGCAGTGGGACAGGGGGAAGGTTTGGCTATGGCTACACCTTC.